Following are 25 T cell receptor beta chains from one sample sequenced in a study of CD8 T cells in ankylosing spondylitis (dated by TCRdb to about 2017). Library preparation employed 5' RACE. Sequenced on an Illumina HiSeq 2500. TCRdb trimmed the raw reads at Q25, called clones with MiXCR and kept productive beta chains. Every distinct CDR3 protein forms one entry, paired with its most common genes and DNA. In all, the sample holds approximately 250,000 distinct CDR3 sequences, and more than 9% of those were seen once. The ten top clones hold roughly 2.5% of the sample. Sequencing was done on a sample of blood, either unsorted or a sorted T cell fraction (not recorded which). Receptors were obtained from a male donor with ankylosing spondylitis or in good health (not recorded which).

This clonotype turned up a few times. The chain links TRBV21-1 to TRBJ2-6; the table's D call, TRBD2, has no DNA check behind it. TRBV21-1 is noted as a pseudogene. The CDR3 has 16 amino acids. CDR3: CASSFRQGPGANVLTF. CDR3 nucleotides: TGTGCCAGCAGCTTCCGGCAGGGTCCTGGGGCCAACGTCCTGACTTTC.

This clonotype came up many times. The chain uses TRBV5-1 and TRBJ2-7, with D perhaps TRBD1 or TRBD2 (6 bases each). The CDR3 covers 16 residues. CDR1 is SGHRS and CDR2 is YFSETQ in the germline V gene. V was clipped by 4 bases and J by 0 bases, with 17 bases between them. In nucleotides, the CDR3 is TGCGCCAGCAGCCGGGGGCAGGGGCTCTCCTCCTACGAGCAGTACTTC. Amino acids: CASSRGQGLSSYEQYF.

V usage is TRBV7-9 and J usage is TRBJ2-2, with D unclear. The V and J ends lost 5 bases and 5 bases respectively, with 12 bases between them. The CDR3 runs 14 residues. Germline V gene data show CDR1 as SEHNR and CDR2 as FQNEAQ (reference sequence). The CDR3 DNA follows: TGTGCCAGCAGCCCCACTGGCGGAACCGGGGAGCTGTTTTTT. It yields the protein CASSPTGGTGELFF.

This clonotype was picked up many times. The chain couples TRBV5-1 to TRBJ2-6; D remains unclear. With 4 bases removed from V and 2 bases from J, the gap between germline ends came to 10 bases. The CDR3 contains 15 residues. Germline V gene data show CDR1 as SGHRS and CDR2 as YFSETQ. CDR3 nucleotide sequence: TGCGCCAGCAGCCCGCGTAGTACTGGGGCCAACGTCCTGACTTTC. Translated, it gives CASSPRSTGANVLTF.

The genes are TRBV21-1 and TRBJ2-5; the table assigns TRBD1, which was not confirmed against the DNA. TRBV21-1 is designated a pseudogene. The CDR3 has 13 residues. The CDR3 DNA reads TGTGCCAGCAGCAGGGGGCTGCTGGAGACCCAGTACTTC. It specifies CASSRGLLETQYF.

The CDR3 DNA follows: TGTGCCAGCACACGCGATGAGGGGGCGGATGAGACCCAGTACTTC. Amino acids: CASTRDEGADETQYF. The chain recombines TRBV6-2 or TRBV6-3 with TRBJ2-5; TRBD1 agrees at 7 bases. Trimming took 7 bases from V and 5 from J; bases not matched to a gene: 13. The CDR3 totals 15 residues. Germline CDR1 reads MNHEY; CDR2 reads SVGEGT.

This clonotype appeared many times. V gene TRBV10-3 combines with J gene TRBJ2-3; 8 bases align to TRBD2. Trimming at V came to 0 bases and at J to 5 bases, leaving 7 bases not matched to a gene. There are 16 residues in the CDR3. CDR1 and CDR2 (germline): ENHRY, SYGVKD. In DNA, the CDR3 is TGTGCCATCAGTGAGTCGGGAGCGGGAGAGAGAGATACGCAGTATTTT. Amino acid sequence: CAISESGAGERDTQYF.

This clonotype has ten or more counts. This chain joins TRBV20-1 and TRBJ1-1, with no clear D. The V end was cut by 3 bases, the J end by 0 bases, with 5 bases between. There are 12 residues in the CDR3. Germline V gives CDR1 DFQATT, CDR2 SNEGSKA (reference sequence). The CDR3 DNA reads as TGCAGTGCTAGCCCCGTGAACACTGAAGCTTTCTTT. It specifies CSASPVNTEAFF.

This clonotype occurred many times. The CDR3 loop is CASSLGLAGDEQFF. The CDR3 DNA sequence: TGTGCCAGCAGCCTAGGACTAGCGGGGGATGAGCAGTTCTTC. V and J are TRBV7-9 and TRBJ2-1; 13 nucleotides match TRBD2. From germline, CDR1 is SEHNR and CDR2 FQNEAQ (reference sequence). V shed 5 bases, J shed 8 bases, and the junction held 3 bases outside the gene matches. The CDR3 is made up of 14 amino acids.

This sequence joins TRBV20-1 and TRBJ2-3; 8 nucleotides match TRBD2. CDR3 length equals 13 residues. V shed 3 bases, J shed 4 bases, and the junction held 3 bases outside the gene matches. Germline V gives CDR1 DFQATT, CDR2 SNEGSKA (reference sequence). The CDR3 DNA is TGCAGTGCTAGTGTAGCGGGGCCAGATACGCAGTATTTT. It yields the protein CSASVAGPDTQYF.

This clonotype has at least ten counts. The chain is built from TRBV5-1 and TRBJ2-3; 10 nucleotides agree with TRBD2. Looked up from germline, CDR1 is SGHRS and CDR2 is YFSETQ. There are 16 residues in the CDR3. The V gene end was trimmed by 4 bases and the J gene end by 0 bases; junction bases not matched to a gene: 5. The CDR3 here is CASSDGLAASTDTQYF. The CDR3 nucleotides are TGCGCCAGCAGCGACGGACTAGCGGCTAGCACAGATACGCAGTATTTT.

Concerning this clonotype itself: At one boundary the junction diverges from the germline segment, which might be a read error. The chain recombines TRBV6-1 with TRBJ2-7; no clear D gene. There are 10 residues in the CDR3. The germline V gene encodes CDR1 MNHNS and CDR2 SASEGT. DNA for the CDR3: TGTACCAGCAGTGAGCCCGAGCAGTACTTC. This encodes CTSSEPEQYF.

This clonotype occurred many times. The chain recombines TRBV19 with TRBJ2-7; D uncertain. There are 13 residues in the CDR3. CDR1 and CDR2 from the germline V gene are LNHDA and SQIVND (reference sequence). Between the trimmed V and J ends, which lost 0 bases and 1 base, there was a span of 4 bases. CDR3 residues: CASSIEGSYEQYF. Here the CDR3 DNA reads TGTGCCAGTAGTATAGAGGGTTCCTACGAGCAGTACTTC.

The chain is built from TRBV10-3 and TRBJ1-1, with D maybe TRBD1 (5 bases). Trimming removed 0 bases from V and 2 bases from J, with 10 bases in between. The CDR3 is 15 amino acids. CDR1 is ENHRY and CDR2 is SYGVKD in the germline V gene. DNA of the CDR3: TGTGCCATCAGTGAGTCGATGGGGGTAAACACTGAAGCTTTCTTT. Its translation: CAISESMGVNTEAFF.

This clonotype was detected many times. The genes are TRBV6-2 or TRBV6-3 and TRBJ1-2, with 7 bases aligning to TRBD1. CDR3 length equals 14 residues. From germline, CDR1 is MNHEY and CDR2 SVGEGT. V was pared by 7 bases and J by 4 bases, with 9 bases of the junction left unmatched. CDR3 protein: CASTPIQGSYGYTF. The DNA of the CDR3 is TGTGCCAGCACCCCAATACAGGGGAGCTATGGCTACACCTTC.

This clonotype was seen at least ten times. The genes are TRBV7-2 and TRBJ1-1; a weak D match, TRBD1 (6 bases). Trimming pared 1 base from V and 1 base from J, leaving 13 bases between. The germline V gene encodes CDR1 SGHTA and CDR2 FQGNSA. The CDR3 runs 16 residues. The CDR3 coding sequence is TGTGCCAGCAGCTTAGTTATGGGGGCCACGAACACTGAAGCTTTCTTT. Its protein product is CASSLVMGATNTEAFF. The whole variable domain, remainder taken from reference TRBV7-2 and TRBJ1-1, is GAGVSQSPSNKVTEKGKDVELRCDPISGHTALYWYRQSLGQGLEFLIYFQGNSAPDKSGLPSDRFSAERTGGSVSTLTIQRTQQEDSAVYLCASSLVMGATNTEAFFGQGTRLTVV.

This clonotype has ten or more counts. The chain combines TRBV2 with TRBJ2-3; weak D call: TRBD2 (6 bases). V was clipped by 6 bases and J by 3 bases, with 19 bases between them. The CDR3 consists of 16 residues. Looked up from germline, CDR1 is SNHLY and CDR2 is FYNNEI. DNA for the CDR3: TGTGCCAGCAGCGAGGAAGCGGGTTTACTGACAGATACGCAGTATTTT. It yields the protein CASSEEAGLLTDTQYF.

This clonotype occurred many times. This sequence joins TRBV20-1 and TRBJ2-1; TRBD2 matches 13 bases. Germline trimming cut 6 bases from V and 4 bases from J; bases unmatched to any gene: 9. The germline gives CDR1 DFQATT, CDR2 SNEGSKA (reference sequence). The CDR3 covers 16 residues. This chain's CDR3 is CSARPGTSGTYNEQFF. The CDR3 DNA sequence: TGCAGTGCCCGACCGGGGACTAGCGGGACTTACAATGAGCAGTTCTTC.

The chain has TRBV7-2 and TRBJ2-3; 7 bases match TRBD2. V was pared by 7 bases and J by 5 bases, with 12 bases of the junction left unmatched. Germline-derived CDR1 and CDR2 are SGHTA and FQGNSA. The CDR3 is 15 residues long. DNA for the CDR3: TGTGCCAGCACGAAAGGGGCTAGCGGTGGAGATACGCAGTATTTT. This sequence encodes CASTKGASGGDTQYF.

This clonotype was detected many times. The DNA for the CDR3 is TGTGCCAGCAGCGTAGGCCAGGGACAGTATGGCTACACCTTC. Its protein is CASSVGQGQYGYTF. The V gene is TRBV9, the J gene TRBJ1-2, with 7 bases that match TRBD1. Germline-derived CDR1 and CDR2 are SGDLS and YYNGEE. The junction had 4 bases not matched to a gene; V was cut back by 0 bases and J by 5 bases. The CDR3 contains 14 residues.

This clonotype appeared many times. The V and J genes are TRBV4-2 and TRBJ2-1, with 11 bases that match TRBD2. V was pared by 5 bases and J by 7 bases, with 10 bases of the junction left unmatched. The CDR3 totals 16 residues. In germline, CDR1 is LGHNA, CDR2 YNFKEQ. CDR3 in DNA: TGTGCCAGCAGCTACAATAGCGGGGGGGCCATGAATGAGCAGTTCTTC. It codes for CASSYNSGGAMNEQFF.

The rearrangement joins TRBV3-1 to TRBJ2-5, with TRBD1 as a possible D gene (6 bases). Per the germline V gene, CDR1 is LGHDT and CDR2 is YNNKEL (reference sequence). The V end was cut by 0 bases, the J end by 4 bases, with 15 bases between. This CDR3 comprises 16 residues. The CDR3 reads CASSQEWGHVAETQYF. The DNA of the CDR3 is TGTGCCAGCAGCCAAGAATGGGGACATGTAGCAGAGACCCAGTACTTC.

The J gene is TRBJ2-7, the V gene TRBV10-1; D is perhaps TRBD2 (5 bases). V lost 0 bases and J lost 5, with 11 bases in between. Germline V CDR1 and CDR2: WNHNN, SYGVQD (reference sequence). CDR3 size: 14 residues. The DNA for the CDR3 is TGCGCCAGCAGTGAGTCGAACTCGGAGGACGAGCAGTACTTC. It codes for CASSESNSEDEQYF.

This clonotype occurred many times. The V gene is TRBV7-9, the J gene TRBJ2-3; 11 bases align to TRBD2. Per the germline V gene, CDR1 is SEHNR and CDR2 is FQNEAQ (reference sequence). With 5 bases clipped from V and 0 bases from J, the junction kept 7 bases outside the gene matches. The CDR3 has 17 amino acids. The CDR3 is CASSPLGLAASTDTQYF. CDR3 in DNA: TGTGCCAGCAGCCCCTTGGGACTAGCGGCTAGCACAGATACGCAGTATTTT.

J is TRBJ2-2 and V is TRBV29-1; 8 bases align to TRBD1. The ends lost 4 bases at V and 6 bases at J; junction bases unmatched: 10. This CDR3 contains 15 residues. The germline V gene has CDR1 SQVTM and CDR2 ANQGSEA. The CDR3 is CSVGRAGGNPGELFF. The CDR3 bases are TGCAGCGTTGGGAGGGCAGGGGGCAATCCCGGGGAGCTGTTTTTT.